This T cell receptor beta chain is drawn from a study of CD8 T cells in ankylosing spondylitis. The sample holds a few counts of this clonotype. As yet, its antigen is unknown. TCR beta libraries were made by quantitative 5'-RACE with molecular barcodes. Each CDR3 protein gets one entry after TCRdb re-called the 5' RACE reads with MiXCR. The sample has under 300,000 distinct CDR3 sequences, about 20% seen once. V trimming: 1 base; J trimming: 4 bases; junction bases outside the gene matches: 9. CDR1 and CDR2 from the germline V gene are LGHDT and YNNKEL (reference sequence). CDR3 size: 17 residues. General study points: Among TCR beta sequences, a motif of under 10 highly homologous variants appeared characteristic of ankylosing spondylitis blood.

Sequencing was performed on blood, either unsorted or a sorted T cell fraction (not recorded which). The rearrangement links TRBV3-1 to TRBJ2-3; 9 bases fit TRBD1. The receptor comes from a male donor with ankylosing spondylitis or in good health (not recorded which). The DNA of the CDR3 is TGTGCCAGCAGCCAAGGGAAGGGACAGGGTCTCGCAGATACGCAGTATTTT. Protein product: CASSQGKGQGLADTQYF.